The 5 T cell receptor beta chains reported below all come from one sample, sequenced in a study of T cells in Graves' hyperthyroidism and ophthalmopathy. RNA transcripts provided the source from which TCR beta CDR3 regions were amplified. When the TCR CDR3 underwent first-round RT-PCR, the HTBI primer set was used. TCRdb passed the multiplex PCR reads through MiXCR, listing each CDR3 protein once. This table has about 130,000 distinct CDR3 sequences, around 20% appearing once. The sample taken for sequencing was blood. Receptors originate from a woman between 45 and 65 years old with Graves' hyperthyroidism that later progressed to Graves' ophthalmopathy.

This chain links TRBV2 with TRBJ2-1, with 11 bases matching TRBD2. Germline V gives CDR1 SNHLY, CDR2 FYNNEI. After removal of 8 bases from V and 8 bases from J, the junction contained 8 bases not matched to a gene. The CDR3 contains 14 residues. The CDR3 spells CASSPSGRSDEQFF. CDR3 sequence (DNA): TGTGCCAGCTCCCCTAGCGGGAGGTCCGATGAGCAGTTCTTC.

CDR3 DNA: TGTGCCAGCAGTTTAGGGACACACGGGTACGAGCAGTACTTC. It codes for CASSLGTHGYEQYF. V usage is TRBV12-3 or TRBV12-4 and J usage is TRBJ2-7; the D gene is possibly TRBD1 (5 bases). CDR3 length equals 14 residues. Deletions cut 1 base from V and 4 bases from J, with 11 bases between.

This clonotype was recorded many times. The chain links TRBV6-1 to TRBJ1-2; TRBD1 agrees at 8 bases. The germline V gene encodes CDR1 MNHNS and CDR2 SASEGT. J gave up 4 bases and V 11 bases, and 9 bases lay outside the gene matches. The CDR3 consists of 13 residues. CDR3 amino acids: CAGNRGVGYGYTF. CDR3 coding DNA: TGTGCCGGAAACAGGGGGGTAGGCTATGGCTACACCTTC.

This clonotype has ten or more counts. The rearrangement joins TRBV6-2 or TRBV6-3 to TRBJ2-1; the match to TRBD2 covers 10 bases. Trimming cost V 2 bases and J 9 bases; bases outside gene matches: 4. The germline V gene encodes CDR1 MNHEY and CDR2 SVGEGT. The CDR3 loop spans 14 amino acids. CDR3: CASSYTSGNGEQFF. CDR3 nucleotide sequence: TGTGCCAGCAGTTACACTAGCGGGAACGGTGAGCAGTTCTTC.

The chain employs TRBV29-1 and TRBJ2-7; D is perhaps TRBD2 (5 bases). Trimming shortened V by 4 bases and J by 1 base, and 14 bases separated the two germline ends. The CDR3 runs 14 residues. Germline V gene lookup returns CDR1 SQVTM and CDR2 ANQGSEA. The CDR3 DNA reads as TGCAGCGTTGCAGGTGGAAGAGGGTCCTACGAGCAGTACTTC. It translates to CSVAGGRGSYEQYF.